The 20 T cell receptor beta chains given below trace back to one sample, sequenced in a study of blood T cells in healthy people across ages. Together with a sample-barcoded 5' primer, a J-beta primer mix was included in a second PCR lasting roughly 6 to 12 cycles. TCRdb recomputed calls from the 5' RACE reads with MiXCR, one row per CDR3 protein. The sample shows roughly 500,000 distinct CDR3 sequences, under 30% of them seen only once. These same data were also listed under a study on T cells of mothers and their children.

Sequencing used blood. The receptors were sampled from a boy aged 5-17 years in good health.

V and J are TRBV3-1 and TRBJ2-1, with TRBD2 matching over 7 bases. V shed 4 bases, J shed 5 bases, and the junction held 2 bases outside the gene matches. Germline V lookup: CDR1 LGHDT, CDR2 YNNKEL (reference sequence). This CDR3 spans 13 amino acids. This chain's CDR3 is CASSRGTNNEQFF. In DNA, the CDR3 is TGTGCCAGCAGCCGGGGGACTAACAATGAGCAGTTCTTC.

This clonotype was recorded at least ten times. The chain carries TRBV7-9 and TRBJ1-1; TRBD1 aligns across 7 bases. CDR1 is SEHNR and CDR2 is FQNEAQ in the germline V gene (reference sequence). The junction had 11 bases not matched to a gene; V was cut back by 1 base and J by 0 bases. The CDR3 has 18 residues. The CDR3 reads CASSLGGTVSFLNTEAFF. The DNA for the CDR3 is TGTGCCAGCAGCTTAGGGGGGACAGTATCTTTCCTGAACACTGAAGCTTTCTTT.

The CDR3 sequence is CASSDWAKGYNEQFF. CDR3 nucleotides: TGTGCCAGCAGTGATTGGGCAAAGGGTTACAATGAGCAGTTCTTC. The chain employs TRBV12-3 or TRBV12-4 and TRBJ2-1; unclear D gene. This CDR3 comprises 15 residues. Trimming pared 5 bases from V and 4 bases from J, leaving 15 bases between.

This rearrangement joins TRBV7-2 to TRBJ1-3; D is unclear. The CDR3 has 14 residues. Looked up from germline, CDR1 is SGHTA and CDR2 is FQGNSA. Trimming took off 1 base at V and 3 bases at J, with 7 bases between the two ends. CDR3 amino acids: CASSLGSIGNTIYF. The CDR3 region has the DNA TGTGCCAGCAGCTTAGGGTCGATTGGAAACACCATATATTTT.

This rearrangement joins TRBV7-9 to TRBJ2-2; perhaps TRBD2 as D (5 bases). The germline CDR1 and CDR2 sequences are SEHNR and FQNEAQ (reference sequence). CDR3 length: 17 amino acids. Trimming shortened V by 4 bases and J by 5 bases, and 20 bases separated the two germline ends. The CDR3 here is CASSWTATGIQTGELFF. The DNA for the CDR3 is TGTGCCAGCAGCTGGACTGCCACGGGGATCCAAACCGGGGAGCTGTTTTTT.

A few counts support this clonotype. CDR3 sequence reads: CASSEAQVNYGYTF. The CDR3 region has the DNA TGTGCCAGCAGTGAAGCACAGGTTAACTATGGCTACACCTTC. The chain recombines TRBV6-1 with TRBJ1-2; possibly TRBD1 for D (5 bases). This CDR3 comprises 14 residues. Germline CDR1 is MNHNS and CDR2 is SASEGT. The V end lost 0 bases, the J end lost 1 base, and 6 bases lay between the germline ends.

V is TRBV19 and J is TRBJ1-1, with 8 bases matching TRBD1. CDR1 and CDR2 (germline): LNHDA, SQIVND (reference sequence). V lost 5 bases to trimming and J lost 1 base; unmatched junction nucleotides: 3. The CDR3 runs 14 residues. The CDR3 DNA reads TGTGCCAGTAGTGCGGACAGGGCGAACACTGAAGCTTTCTTT. Its translation: CASSADRANTEAFF.

In DNA form, the CDR3 reads TGTGCCATCAGTGACCCCGGACAGGGGTGGGAGACCCAGTACTTC. Its protein product is CAISDPGQGWETQYF. The gene calls are TRBV10-3 and TRBJ2-5; 9 bases line up with TRBD1. Germline CDR1 is ENHRY and CDR2 is SYGVKD. V lost 3 bases and J lost 5; bases outside the gene matches: 7. This CDR3 has 15 residues.

This chain joins TRBV28 and TRBJ1-6; TRBD1 aligns across 7 bases. The CDR3 contains 17 residues. Unmatched junction bases numbered 12, after V lost 5 bases and J lost 5 bases. Germline CDR1 is MDHEN and CDR2 is SYDVKM. CDR3 sequence: CASSDNTGTVNNSPLHF. DNA for the CDR3: TGTGCCAGCAGTGATAATACCGGGACAGTCAATAATTCACCCCTCCACTTT.

This clonotype was found a few times. The V call is TRBV6-1, the J call TRBJ1-4, with D possibly matching TRBD1 (5 bases). The CDR3 totals 17 residues. The V end lost 5 bases, the J end lost 3 bases, and 19 bases lay between the germline ends. CDR1 and CDR2 (germline): MNHNS, SASEGT. CDR3 loop: CASSIGDGPASNEKLFF. CDR3 nucleotides: TGTGCCAGCAGTATAGGGGACGGCCCCGCATCTAATGAAAAACTGTTTTTT.

This clonotype was detected a few times. The gene calls are TRBV7-6 and TRBJ2-7; 8 nucleotides line up with TRBD1. The CDR3 has 16 residues. Germline-derived CDR1 and CDR2 are SGHVS and FNYEAQ. The J segment lost 2 bases and the V segment lost 1 base, leaving 7 bases of the junction unmatched. Here the CDR3 reads CASSLDSGTGTYEQYF. Written as DNA, the CDR3 is TGTGCCAGCAGCTTAGACTCCGGGACAGGTACCTACGAGCAGTACTTC. The complete variable domain, with remaining parts taken from reference TRBV7-6 and TRBJ2-7, reads GAGVSQSPRYKVTKRGQDVALRCDPISGHVSLYWYRQALGQGPEFLTYFNYEAQQDKSGLPNDRFSAERPEGSISTLTIQRTEQRDSAMYRCASSLDSGTGTYEQYFGPGTRLTVT.

V gene TRBV27 combines with J gene TRBJ1-5; TRBD1 aligns across 8 bases. The J segment lost 1 base and the V segment lost 5 bases, leaving 10 bases of the junction unmatched. This CDR3 region has 17 residues. Per the germline V gene, CDR1 is MNHEY and CDR2 is SMNVEV (reference sequence). CDR3 amino acids: CASSQRTGSLSNQPQHF. CDR3 coding DNA: TGTGCCAGCAGTCAACGGACAGGGAGTTTAAGCAATCAGCCCCAGCATTTT.

Of note for this clonotype: A junction boundary mismatches the germline segment, possibly from a read error. For the CDR3, the DNA is TGCGCCAGCAGCCAAGATGAAGGACTAGCGGGACGAAGATCAAGGGTGGATACGCAGTATTTT. Encoded protein: CASSQDEGLAGRRSRVDTQYF. V gene TRBV3-1 combines with J gene TRBJ2-3, with 12 nucleotides matching TRBD2. The length of the CDR3 is 21 residues. The germline gives CDR1 LGHDT, CDR2 YNNKEL (reference sequence).

The chain links TRBV12-3 or TRBV12-4 to TRBJ2-3; D is unresolved. The CDR3 runs 11 residues. V lost 11 bases and J 11 bases, leaving 17 bases between the germline ends. CDR3 DNA sequence: TGTGCCGGAGTCGAGGATTATATGCAGTATTTT. Its translation: CAGVEDYMQYF.

This sequence joins TRBV20-1 and TRBJ1-5; 7 nucleotides agree with TRBD1. Looked up from germline, CDR1 is DFQATT and CDR2 is SNEGSKA (reference sequence). Trimming removed 6 bases from V and 3 bases from J; junction bases left unmatched: 14. CDR3 length: 16 residues. The chain's CDR3 is CSAKQSGTAINQPQHF. Written as DNA, the CDR3 is TGCAGTGCGAAACAAAGCGGGACAGCCATCAATCAGCCCCAGCATTTT.

The table lists this clonotype with a few counts. This chain connects TRBV10-3 to TRBJ2-7; D is perhaps TRBD1 (7 bases). V lost 10 bases and J 4 bases, leaving 14 bases between the germline ends. The CDR3 runs 12 residues. The V gene's germline CDR1 is ENHRY and CDR2 SYGVKD. CDR3 DNA: TGTGCCACCGGACAGGAGGGATACGAGCAGTACTTC. Amino acids: CATGQEGYEQYF.

This clonotype was detected ten times or more. The J gene is TRBJ2-5, the V gene TRBV3-1, with TRBD2 identical over 10 bases. Germline V CDR1 and CDR2: LGHDT, YNNKEL (reference sequence). The V gene end was trimmed by 7 bases and the J gene end by 5 bases; junction bases not matched to a gene: 22. The CDR3 is made up of 19 amino acids. CDR3 nucleotides: TGTGCCAGCATTGGAGGTTGGTTGGCTAGCGGGAGTACTCGGGAGACCCAGTACTTC. Protein sequence: CASIGGWLASGSTRETQYF.

This clonotype was detected a few times. The CDR3 here is CSARSLAAGSDEQYF. The CDR3 DNA reads as TGCAGTGCTAGATCGCTCGCAGCGGGATCGGACGAGCAGTACTTC. This chain uses TRBV20-1 with TRBJ2-5; TRBD2 agrees at 7 bases. The DNA end lines up better with TRBJ2-7; the J call may be wrong. Germline CDR1 and CDR2: DFQATT and SNEGSKA (reference sequence). The CDR3 runs to 15 residues.

In its sample, this clonotype was seen many times. The chain carries TRBV25-1 and TRBJ1-5; D is possibly TRBD1 (6 bases). This CDR3 is built from 13 residues. Trimming took off 4 bases at V and 4 bases at J, with 8 bases between the two ends. Germline V gene lookup returns CDR1 MGHDK and CDR2 SYGVNS. DNA for the CDR3: TGTGCCAGCAGTGGGGGGGCAAATCAGCCCCAGCATTTT. This codes for CASSGGANQPQHF.

The chain has TRBV5-5 and TRBJ1-6, with 10 positions matching TRBD1. This CDR3 is built from 14 residues. Germline assignment: CDR1 SGHKS and CDR2 YYEKEE (reference sequence). V lost 4 bases, J lost 11 bases, and 6 bases stayed unmatched. DNA of the CDR3: TGTGCCAGCAGCGGGACAGGGGCACATCCACCCCTCCACTTT. Its protein is CASSGTGAHPPLHF.